This T cell receptor (beta chain) was sequenced in a study of T-cell reconstitution after alpha-beta-depleted transplantation in children. Using unique molecular identifiers, the investigators prepared the TCRbeta library. TCRdb re-called the PCR reads with MiXCR, one entry per CDR3 protein. The sample contains 670,000 or so distinct CDR3 sequences, approximately 14% of which appear only once. The CDR3 extends over 15 amino acids. The V gene's germline CDR1 is SGHVS and CDR2 FNYEAQ. The V gene lost 5 bases and the J gene lost 5 bases, with 17 bases spanning the gap. This clonotype has a count of ten or more.

Sample: PBMCs, taken before TCRalphabeta/CD19-depleted stem cell transplant. The sequence came from a girl aged 2 to 10 with congenital amegakaryocytic thrombocytopenia, due to receive a stem cell transplant. V and J are TRBV7-6 and TRBJ2-3; D is unresolved. CDR3 amino acids: CASSIRPESGDTQYF. In DNA form, the CDR3 reads TGTGCCAGCAGCATACGCCCGGAATCCGGAGATACGCAGTATTTT.